The 24 T cell receptor beta chains in this list originate from one sample, sequenced in a study of tumor and adjacent non-tumor tissue in lung cancer. No cell sorting was done before RNA was extracted from the tissue. Distant lung tissue was collected more than 3 cm away from the tumor edge. Three rounds of nested PCR, following a modified ARM-PCR protocol, produced the TCRbeta library. MiXCR was run by TCRdb on the multiplex PCR reads, yielding one entry per CDR3 protein. The data show about 67,000 distinct CDR3 sequences, roughly 77% seen once. The sequenced sample consisted of distant non-tumor lung tissue. Receptors originate from a man in his sixties with non-small cell lung cancer.

The chain carries TRBV29-1 and TRBJ2-1, with D maybe TRBD2 (5 bases). Germline V gene lookup returns CDR1 SQVTM and CDR2 ANQGSEA. CDR3 length equals 15 residues. Here the CDR3 reads CITRPAAEKGNEQFF. CDR3 coding DNA: TGCATCACACGTCCTGCAGCGGAAAAAGGGAATGAGCAGTTCTTC.

Comment on this clonotype: One end of the junction is discordant with germline, which a read error may explain. The chain couples TRBV13 to TRBJ2-7, with D hard to call. Germline V CDR1 and CDR2: PRHDT, FYEKMQ (reference sequence). The CDR3 is 11 residues long. CDR3 region: CTSSFQREQYF. The CDR3 DNA sequence: TGTACCAGCAGCTTCCAGCGCGAGCAGTACTTT.

V gene TRBV28 combines with J gene TRBJ2-3, with D tentatively TRBD1 or TRBD2 (7 bases each). Germline V gene lookup returns CDR1 MDHEN and CDR2 SYDVKM. The CDR3 is made up of 15 amino acids. The CDR3 DNA follows: TGTACTAGCAGGGGGGCGGGGGCAGGCACAGATACGCAGTATTTT. Its translation: CTSRGAGAGTDTQYF.

This sequence joins TRBV6-1 and TRBJ2-2; 12 nucleotides agree with TRBD2. In germline, CDR1 is MNHNS, CDR2 SASEGT. The CDR3 contains 19 residues. With 6 bases clipped from V and 9 bases from J, the junction kept 20 bases outside the gene matches. CDR3 loop: CASSDRTGLAGWTAWELFF. CDR3 nucleotide sequence: TGTGCCAGCAGCGACAGGACGGGACTAGCGGGCTGGACGGCCTGGGAGCTGTTTTTT.

This clonotype has only one observation. The chain links TRBV4-1 to TRBJ2-7; D is tentatively TRBD1 or TRBD2 (6 bases each). The V gene lost 4 bases and the J gene lost 7 bases, with 17 bases spanning the gap. Germline CDR1 is MGHRA and CDR2 is YSYEKL. CDR3 length equals 14 residues. The chain's CDR3 is CASSRSGEGGEQYF. The CDR3 nucleotides are TGCGCCAGCAGCCGAAGCGGCGAAGGGGGGGAGCAGTACTTC.

Concerning this clonotype itself: One junction end disagrees with the germline gene, perhaps due to a read error. The J gene is TRBJ2-1, the V gene TRBV5-5; D could derive from TRBD1 or TRBD2 (5 bases each). The CDR3 is 14 residues long. CDR1 is SGHKS, CDR2 YYEKEE, per germline (reference sequence). CDR3 sequence (DNA): TGTGCCAGCAGCTTCGGGAATCGGGACGATGAGCAATTCTTC. It encodes CASSFGNRDDEQFF.

The genes are TRBV2 and TRBJ1-2; the D is unclear. The germline gives CDR1 SNHLY, CDR2 FYNNEI. Trimming took off 8 bases at V and 3 bases at J, with 19 bases between the two ends. The CDR3 runs 15 residues. In DNA, the CDR3 is TGTGCCAGCGTAGCCACTTGGGTCTCCGACTATGGCTACACCTTC. Translating gives CASVATWVSDYGYTF.

On this clonotype: The final CDR3 position lacks the conserved phenylalanine or tryptophan, pointing to a likely read error. V and J are TRBV12-3 or TRBV12-4 and TRBJ2-1; 7 nucleotides align to TRBD2. This CDR3 has 12 amino acids. The CDR3 DNA follows: TGTGTCAGCATTCCGGGACTAAAGGGACAGTTCTTA. As protein: CVSIPGLKGQFL.

To note about this clonotype: At one of its ends the junction is not consistent with the germline gene, which may arise from a read error. V and J are TRBV14 and TRBJ2-1; no definite D call. The CDR3 has 14 amino acids. Per the germline V gene, CDR1 is SGHDN and CDR2 is FVKESK. CDR3 region: CASNQEQQNNEQFF. CDR3 DNA: TGTGCCAGCAACCAAGAGCAGCAGAACAATGAGCAGTTCTTC.

The genes are TRBV25-1 and TRBJ2-5, with TRBD1 matching 8 bases. Germline V lookup: CDR1 MGHDK, CDR2 SYGVNS. This CDR3 has 15 residues. The junction had 8 bases not matched to a gene; V was cut back by 4 bases and J by 4 bases. DNA for the CDR3: TGTGCCAGCAGTGGACAGGGGAGGACCTTAGAGACCCAGTACTTC. It codes for CASSGQGRTLETQYF.

In regard to this clonotype: A much larger clone differs by one base, so this may be a read error. The conserved final phenylalanine or tryptophan is absent from the CDR3, which likely points to a read error. This rearrangement joins TRBV7-3 to TRBJ2-1; 12 nucleotides agree with TRBD2. Per the germline V gene, CDR1 is SGHTA and CDR2 is FQGTGA. V lost 2 bases, J lost 5 bases, and 4 bases stayed unmatched. The CDR3 totals 16 residues. CDR3 DNA sequence: TGTGCCAGCAGCTTATCGACTAGCGGGAGAAACAATGAGCAGTTCTTA. Protein sequence: CASSLSTSGRNNEQFL.

The count of this clonotype is one. Compared with germline, one end of the junction differs, possibly owing to a read error. This chain connects TRBV29-1 to TRBJ1-2; possible D gene TRBD1, 6 bases. Germline V lookup: CDR1 SQVTM, CDR2 ANQGSEA. The CDR3 is made up of 15 amino acids. The CDR3 region has the DNA TGCAGCGTTGAAGGGGGGCCAGACCCCCCTTATGGCTACACGTTC. Residues: CSVEGGPDPPYGYTF.

J is TRBJ1-4 and V is TRBV29-1; perhaps TRBD1 as D (5 bases). The CDR3 contains 13 residues. Per germline, CDR1 SQVTM and CDR2 ANQGSEA. CDR3 sequence reads: CNLTGPSNEKLFF. In DNA form, the CDR3 reads TGCAACTTAACGGGGCCGTCTAATGAAAAACTGTTTTTT.

The J gene is TRBJ2-1, the V gene TRBV20-1, with D possibly matching TRBD2 (6 bases). Germline loops: CDR1 DFQATT, CDR2 SNEGSKA (reference sequence). The CDR3 is 11 residues long. V lost 7 bases and J 11 bases, leaving 15 bases between the germline ends. The CDR3 DNA is TGCAGTGTTAGTATGGGGGGTAAGCAGTTCTTC. Translating it yields CSVSMGGKQFF.

This clonotype was observed once. The CDR3 end shows no conserved phenylalanine or tryptophan, and so a read error is likely. The chain is built from TRBV12-3 or TRBV12-4 and TRBJ1-4; D perhaps matches TRBD1 (5 bases). This CDR3 comprises 15 residues. The CDR3 bases are TGTGCCATCAGTTTTCACCAGGGACCTAATGAAAAACTGTTTTTA. Protein sequence: CAISFHQGPNEKLFL.

Concerning this clonotype itself: One end of the junction varies from germline; a read error may be responsible. CDR3 DNA sequence: TGCAGTGCAGATGTCCAGCGGGACACCTGGGAGCTGTTTTTT. Translating it yields CSADVQRDTWELFF. V usage is TRBV20-1 and J usage is TRBJ2-2; TRBD2 might be the D (7 bases). This CDR3 is built from 14 residues. Germline values: CDR1 DFQATT, CDR2 SNEGSKA (reference sequence).

This clonotype was seen only a few times. V usage is TRBV11-3 and J usage is TRBJ2-1, with TRBD2 as a possible D gene (6 bases). V was pared by 1 base and J by 7 bases, with 11 bases between. This CDR3 contains 14 residues. From germline, CDR1 is SGHNT and CDR2 YENEEA. CDR3 sequence (DNA): TGTGCCAGCAGCTTAGCGGGAGCGTGGAATGAGCAGTTCTTC. Translation: CASSLAGAWNEQFF.

Of note for this clonotype: Likely a read error: the CDR3 ends without its conserved phenylalanine or tryptophan. This chain connects TRBV7-8 to TRBJ2-3; weak D call: TRBD2 (6 bases). There are 14 residues in the CDR3. CDR1 is SGHVS, CDR2 FQNEAQ, per germline. CDR3 protein: CVSKAGLNTDTQYY. In nucleotides, the CDR3 is TGTGTCAGCAAGGCGGGACTGAACACAGATACGCAGTATTAT.

This clonotype was seen only once. The CDR3 spells CASTSSPKGSEQYF. CDR3 DNA sequence: TGTGCCAGCACTTCCAGTCCGAAAGGTTCCGAGCAGTACTTC. The chain couples TRBV6-6 to TRBJ2-7, with D hard to call. V was trimmed by 7 bases and J by 6 bases, leaving 19 bases between them. This CDR3 is built from 14 residues. The germline V gene has CDR1 MNHNY and CDR2 SVGAGI (reference sequence).

Regarding this clonotype: A read error is likely, as this CDR3 ends without the conserved phenylalanine or tryptophan. It is unclear where the CDR3 begins or ends on the DNA, so no DNA is shown, and the CDR3 is as TCRdb lists it. The J gene is TRBJ2-1, the V gene TRBV6-5. From its first to its last residue, the CDR3 has 13 amino acids. The germline V gene encodes CDR1 MNHEY and CDR2 SVGAGI. The CDR3 sequence: CASTWGSTNEQSL.

J is TRBJ1-1 and V is TRBV12-3 or TRBV12-4; D remains unclear. The CDR3 runs 15 residues. V was shortened by 8 bases and J by 1 base, with 17 bases between the two germline ends. CDR3 sequence reads: CASGPSRGRNTEAFF. Here the CDR3 DNA reads TGTGCCAGCGGACCGAGTCGGGGTCGGAACACTGAAGCTTTCTTT.

As concerns this clonotype: Because it lacks the conserved phenylalanine or tryptophan at the end, this CDR3 is likely a read error. The V call is TRBV28, the J call TRBJ2-1; a possible D gene is TRBD1 (5 bases). Trimming shortened V by 11 bases and J by 3 bases, and 17 bases separated the two germline ends. Germline V lookup: CDR1 MDHEN, CDR2 SYDVKM. The CDR3 is 14 residues long. The CDR3 loop is CASQGTASYNEQFL. As DNA, the CDR3 is TGTGCCTCGCAGGGAACGGCAAGCTACAATGAGCAGTTCCTA.

In the case of this clonotype: At one end, the junction sequence differs from germline, possibly due to a read error. V is TRBV19 and J is TRBJ2-1; 9 bases are shared with TRBD2. There are 15 residues in the CDR3. CDR1 and CDR2 from the germline V gene are LNHDA and SQIVND (reference sequence). Here the CDR3 reads CASSSGTSSASERFF. CDR3 in DNA: TGTGCCAGTAGCTCCGGGACTAGCTCCGCCAGTGAGCGGTTCTTC.

As for this clonotype: A junction end diverges from the germline sequence, so it may reflect a read error. This chain links TRBV13 with TRBJ2-1; 10 positions agree with TRBD2. Germline V gene lookup returns CDR1 PRHDT and CDR2 FYEKMQ (reference sequence). The CDR3 runs 15 residues. CDR3 protein: CASKRLAGLNNEQFF. The CDR3 bases are TGCGCCAGCAAGCGACTAGCGGGCCTCAACAATGAGCAGTTCTTC. Full variable domain (outside the CDR3, taken from reference TRBV13 and TRBJ2-1): AAGVIQSPRHLIKEKRETATLKCYPIPRHDTVYWYQQGPGQDPQFLISFYEKMQSDKGSIPDRFSAQQFSDYHSELNMSSLELGDSALYFCASKRLAGLNNEQFFGPGTRLTVL.